Reported below is one T cell receptor (beta chain). Its antigen is still unknown. The sample comes from a study of cytomegalovirus exposure and HLA in healthy donors. Measured with immunoSEQ multiplex PCR; TCRdb has only the in-frame clones, and not every one. Among a few hundred thousand clones listed, over 80% were seen once. Findings and limits, study-wide: TCR beta chains numbering 150 to 200 were designated cytomegalovirus-associated. In vitro checks showed that a few CMV-associated chains really do target CMV antigens.

The approximately 120-subject validation cohort, separate from the approximately 660-subject first cohort, included the donors. Trimming took 4 bases from V and 4 from J; bases not matched to a gene: 6. The CDR3 is 14 amino acids. Germline V gene data show CDR1 as SGHRS and CDR2 as YFSETQ. The chain combines TRBV5-1 with TRBJ2-5; 8 bases match TRBD1. This receptor was identified in a woman in her twenties or thirties in good health and CMV-seropositive. Sequenced: PBMCs. CDR3 loop: CASSAGQEPETQYF. The CDR3 nucleotides are TGCGCCAGCAGCGCGGGACAGGAACCAGAGACCCAGTACTTC. Using reference TRBV5-1 and TRBJ2-5 for the parts outside the CDR3, the full variable domain is KAGVTQTPRYLIKTRGQQVTLSCSPISGHRSVSWYQQTPGQGLQFLFEYFSETQRNKGNFPGRFSGRQFSNSRSEMNVSTLELGDSALYLCASSAGQEPETQYFGPGTRLLVL.